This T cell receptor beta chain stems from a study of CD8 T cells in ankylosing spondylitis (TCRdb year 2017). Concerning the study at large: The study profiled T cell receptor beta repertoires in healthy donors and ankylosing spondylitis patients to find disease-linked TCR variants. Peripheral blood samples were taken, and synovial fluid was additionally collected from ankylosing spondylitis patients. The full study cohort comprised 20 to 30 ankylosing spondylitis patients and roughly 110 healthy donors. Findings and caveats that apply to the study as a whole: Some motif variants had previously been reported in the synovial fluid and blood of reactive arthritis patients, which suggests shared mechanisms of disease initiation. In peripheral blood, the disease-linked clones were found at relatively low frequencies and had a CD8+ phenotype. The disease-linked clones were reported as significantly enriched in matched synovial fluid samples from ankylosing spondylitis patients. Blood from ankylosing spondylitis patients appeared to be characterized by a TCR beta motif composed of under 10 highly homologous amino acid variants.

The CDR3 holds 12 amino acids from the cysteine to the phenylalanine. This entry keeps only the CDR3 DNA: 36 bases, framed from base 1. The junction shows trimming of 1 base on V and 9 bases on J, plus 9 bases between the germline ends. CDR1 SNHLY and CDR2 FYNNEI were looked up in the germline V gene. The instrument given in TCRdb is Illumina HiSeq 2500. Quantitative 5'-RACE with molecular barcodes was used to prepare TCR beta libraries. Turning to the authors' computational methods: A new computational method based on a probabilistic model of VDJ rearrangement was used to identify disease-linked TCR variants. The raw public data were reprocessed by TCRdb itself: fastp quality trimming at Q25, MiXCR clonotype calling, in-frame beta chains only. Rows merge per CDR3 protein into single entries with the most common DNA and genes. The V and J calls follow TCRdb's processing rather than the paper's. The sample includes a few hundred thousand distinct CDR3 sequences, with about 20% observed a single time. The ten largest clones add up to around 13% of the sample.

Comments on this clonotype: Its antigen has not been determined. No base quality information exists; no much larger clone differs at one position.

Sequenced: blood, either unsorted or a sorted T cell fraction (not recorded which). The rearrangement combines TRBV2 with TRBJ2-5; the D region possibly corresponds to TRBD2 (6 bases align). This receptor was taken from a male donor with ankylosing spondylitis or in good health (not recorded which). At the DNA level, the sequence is TGTGCCAGCAGTGAAGTGGGCGGGGCCCAGTACTTC. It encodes CASSEVGGAQYF.